Here is one T cell receptor beta chain with its context. No antigen is known for it. These data originate in a study of T cells in localized non-small cell lung cancer. Findings of the study overall: Sequencing involved a lone tumor region, leaving heterogeneity possible. In uninvolved adjacent lung, T cell clonality reached its highest value, exceeding tumor. Longer overall survival associated with higher blood T cell density; shorter survival with higher adjacent-lung clonality.

TCRdb's copy holds only in-frame clones and misses some; the assay was immunoSEQ multiplex PCR. Of 9,000 or so clones listed, approximately 90% are singletons. With 5 bases removed from V and 0 bases from J, the gap between germline ends came to 23 bases. CDR3 size: 18 residues. Germline loops: CDR1 MNHEY, CDR2 SMNVEV (reference sequence). Sequences were derived from peripheral blood, sampled before any cancer treatment. The genes are TRBV27 and TRBJ2-7, with D perhaps TRBD1 or TRBD2 (5 bases each). The clonotype originates from a woman between 40 and 69 years old with stage I squamous cell lung carcinoma. CDR3 sequence (DNA): TGTGCCAGCAGTATCACATTCGCCGGGACCGCGAGCTCCTACGAGCAGTACTTC. Amino acids: CASSITFAGTASSYEQYF.